This T cell receptor beta chain is drawn from a study of blood T cell repertoires in COVID-19. Study summary: Donors in the United States, Italy and Spain gave samples during acute or convalescent COVID-19. T cells, B-cell-depleted T cells, or PBMCs supplied cDNA or gDNA.

Original methodology: The assay estimated nucleated cells by amplifying reference gene primers. Only in-frame clones appear in the TCRdb table, and some are missing; sequencing was by immunoSEQ multiplex PCR. That table is the source of V, J and clone size, and D and trimming were worked out from the DNA. Among 250,000 to 300,000 clones, roughly 86% were seen once, and the ten largest hold 3.6%. Germline trimming cut 5 bases from V and 3 bases from J; bases unmatched to any gene: 5. CDR3 length equals 14 residues. The V gene's germline CDR1 is SGHVS and CDR2 FNYEAQ. The clonotype was recovered from a man in his late teens or twenties with active or convalescent COVID-19. The sample taken for sequencing was peripheral blood. The chain uses TRBV7-6 and TRBJ2-7; 9 positions agree with TRBD1. This CDR3 is CASSPVDRGYEQYF. CDR3 nucleotide sequence: TGTGCCAGCAGCCCGGTGGACAGGGGCTACGAGCAGTACTTC.